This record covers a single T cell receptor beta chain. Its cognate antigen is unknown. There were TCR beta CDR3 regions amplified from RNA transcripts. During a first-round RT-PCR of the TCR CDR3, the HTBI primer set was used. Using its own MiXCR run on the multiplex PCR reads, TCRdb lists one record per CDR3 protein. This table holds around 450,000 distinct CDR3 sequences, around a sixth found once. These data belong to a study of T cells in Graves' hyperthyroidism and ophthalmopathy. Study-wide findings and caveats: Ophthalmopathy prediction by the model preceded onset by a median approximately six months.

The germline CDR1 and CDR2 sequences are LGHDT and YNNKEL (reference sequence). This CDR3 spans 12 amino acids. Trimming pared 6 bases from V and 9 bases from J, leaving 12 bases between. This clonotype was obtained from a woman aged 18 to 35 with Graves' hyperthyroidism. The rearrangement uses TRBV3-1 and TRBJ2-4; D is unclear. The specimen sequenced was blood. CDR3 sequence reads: CASRQNLGIQYF. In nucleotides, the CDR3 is TGTGCCAGCAGGCAAAATCTGGGCATTCAGTACTTC.